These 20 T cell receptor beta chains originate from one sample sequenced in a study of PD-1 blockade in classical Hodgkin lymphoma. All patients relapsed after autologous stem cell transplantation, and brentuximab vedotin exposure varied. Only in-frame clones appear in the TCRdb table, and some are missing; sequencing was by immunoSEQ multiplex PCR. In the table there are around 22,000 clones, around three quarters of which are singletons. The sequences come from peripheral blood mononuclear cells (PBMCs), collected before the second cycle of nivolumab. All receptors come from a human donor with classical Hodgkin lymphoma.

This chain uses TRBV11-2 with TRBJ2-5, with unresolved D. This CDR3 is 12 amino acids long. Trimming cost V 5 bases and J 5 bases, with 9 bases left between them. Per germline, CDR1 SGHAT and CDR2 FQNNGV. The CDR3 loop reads CASSPSRETQYF. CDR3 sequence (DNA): TGTGCCAGCAGCCCCTCCAGGGAGACCCAGTACTTC.

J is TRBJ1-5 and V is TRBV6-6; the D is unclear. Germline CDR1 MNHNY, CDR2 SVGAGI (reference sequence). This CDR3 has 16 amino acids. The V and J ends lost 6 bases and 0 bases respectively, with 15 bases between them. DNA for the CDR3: TGTGCCAGCAGGGCAGGAGAAACTTATAGCAATCAGCCCCAGCATTTT. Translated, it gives CASRAGETYSNQPQHF.

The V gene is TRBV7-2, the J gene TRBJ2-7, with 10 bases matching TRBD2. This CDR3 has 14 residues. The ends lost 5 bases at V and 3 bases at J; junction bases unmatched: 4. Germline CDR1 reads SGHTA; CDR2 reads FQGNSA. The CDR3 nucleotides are TGTGCCAGCAGCGCACTAGCGGGAAACTACGAGCAGTACTTC. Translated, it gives CASSALAGNYEQYF.

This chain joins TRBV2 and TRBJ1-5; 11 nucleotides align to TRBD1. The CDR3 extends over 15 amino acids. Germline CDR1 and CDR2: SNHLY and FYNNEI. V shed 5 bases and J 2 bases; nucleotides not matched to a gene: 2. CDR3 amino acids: CASSWTGGGNQPQHF. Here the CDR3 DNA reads TGTGCCAGCAGTTGGACAGGGGGCGGCAATCAGCCCCAGCATTTT.

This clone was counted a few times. As DNA, the CDR3 is TGTGCCTGGCGGACAGACGGGACAGGGTACTCACCCCTCCACTTT. The encoded protein is CAWRTDGTGYSPLHF. The chain joins TRBV30 to TRBJ1-6; TRBD1 aligns across 9 bases. The CDR3 consists of 15 residues. V was clipped by 5 bases and J by 10 bases; unmatched bases: 12. Germline CDR1 GTSNPN, CDR2 SVGIG (reference sequence).

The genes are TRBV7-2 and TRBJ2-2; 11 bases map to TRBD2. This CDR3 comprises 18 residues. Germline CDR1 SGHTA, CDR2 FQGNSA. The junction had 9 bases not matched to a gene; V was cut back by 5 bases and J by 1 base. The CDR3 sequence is CASSPSGLAGGNTGELFF. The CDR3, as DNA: TGTGCCAGCAGCCCTAGCGGTCTAGCGGGGGGGAACACCGGGGAGCTGTTTTTT.

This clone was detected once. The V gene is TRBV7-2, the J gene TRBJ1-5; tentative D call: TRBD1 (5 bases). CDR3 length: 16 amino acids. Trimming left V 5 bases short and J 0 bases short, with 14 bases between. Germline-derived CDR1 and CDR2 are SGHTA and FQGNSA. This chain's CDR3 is CASSQSGALSNQPQHF. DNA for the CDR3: TGTGCCAGCAGCCAAAGTGGGGCTCTTAGCAATCAGCCCCAGCATTTT.

The CDR3 sequence is CASSLAGVRTIYF. CDR3 sequence (DNA): TGTGCCAGCAGCTTAGCAGGGGTTCGCACCATATATTTT. The chain has TRBV7-2 and TRBJ1-3; D possibly corresponds to TRBD1 (5 bases). Germline V gene sequence: CDR1 SGHTA, CDR2 FQGNSA. The length of the CDR3 is 13 residues. Trimming cost V 0 bases and J 9 bases, with 9 bases left between them.

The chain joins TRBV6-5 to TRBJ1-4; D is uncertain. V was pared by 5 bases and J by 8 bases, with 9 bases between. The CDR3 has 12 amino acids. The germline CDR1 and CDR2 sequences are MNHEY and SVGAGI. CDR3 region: CASSIETEKLFF. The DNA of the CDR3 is TGTGCCAGCAGTATTGAAACGGAAAAACTGTTTTTT.

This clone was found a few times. CDR3 DNA sequence: TGTGCCAGCAGTGCCGGGACAGGGGGCTTTGGCTACACCTTC. The encoded protein is CASSAGTGGFGYTF. The chain carries TRBV6-4 and TRBJ1-2, with 12 bases aligning to TRBD1. V lost 4 bases, J lost 7 bases, and 4 bases stayed unmatched. The CDR3 totals 14 residues. Germline CDR1 and CDR2: MRHNA and SNTAGT.

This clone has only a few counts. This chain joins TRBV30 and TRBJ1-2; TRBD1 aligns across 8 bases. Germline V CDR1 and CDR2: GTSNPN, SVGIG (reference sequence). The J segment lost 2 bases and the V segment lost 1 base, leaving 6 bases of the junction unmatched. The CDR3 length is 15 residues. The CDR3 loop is CAWSARDRPNYGYTF. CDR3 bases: TGTGCCTGGAGTGCTAGGGACAGGCCGAACTATGGCTACACCTTC.

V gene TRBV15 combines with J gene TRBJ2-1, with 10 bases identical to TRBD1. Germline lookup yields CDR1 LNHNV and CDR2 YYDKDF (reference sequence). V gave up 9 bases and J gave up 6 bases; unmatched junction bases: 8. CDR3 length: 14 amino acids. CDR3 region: CATIGTGDGNEQFF. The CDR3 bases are TGTGCCACTATCGGGACAGGGGATGGCAATGAGCAGTTCTTC.

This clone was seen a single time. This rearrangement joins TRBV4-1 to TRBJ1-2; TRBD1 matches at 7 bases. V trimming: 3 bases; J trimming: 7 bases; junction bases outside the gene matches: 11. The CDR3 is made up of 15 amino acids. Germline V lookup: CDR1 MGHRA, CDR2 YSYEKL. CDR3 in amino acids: CASSQGQTTVGGYTF. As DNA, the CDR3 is TGCGCCAGCAGCCAGGGACAGACCACCGTAGGTGGCTACACCTTC.

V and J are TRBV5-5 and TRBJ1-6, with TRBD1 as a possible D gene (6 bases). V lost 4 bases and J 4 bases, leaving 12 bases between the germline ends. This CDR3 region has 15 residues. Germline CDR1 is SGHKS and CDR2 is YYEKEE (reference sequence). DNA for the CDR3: TGTGCCAGCAGCACGGACAGAAATTATAATTCACCCCTCCACTTT. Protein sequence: CASSTDRNYNSPLHF. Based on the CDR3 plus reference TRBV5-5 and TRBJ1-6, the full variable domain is DAGVTQSPTHLIKTRGQQVTLRCSPISGHKSVSWYQQVLGQGPQFIFQYYEKEERGRGNFPDRFSARQFPNYSSELNVNALLLGDSALYLCASSTDRNYNSPLHFGNGTRLTVT.

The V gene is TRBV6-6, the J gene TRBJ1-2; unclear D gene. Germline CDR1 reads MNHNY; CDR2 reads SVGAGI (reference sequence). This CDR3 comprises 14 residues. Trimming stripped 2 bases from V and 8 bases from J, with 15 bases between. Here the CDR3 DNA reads TGTGCCAGCAGTTACGCTGGCAGAGGGAGCGGCTACACCTTC. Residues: CASSYAGRGSGYTF.

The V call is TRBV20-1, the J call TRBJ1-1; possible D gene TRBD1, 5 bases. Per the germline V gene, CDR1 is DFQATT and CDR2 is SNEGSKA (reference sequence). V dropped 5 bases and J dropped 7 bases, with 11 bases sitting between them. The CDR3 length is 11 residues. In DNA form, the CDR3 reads TGCAGTGCTTCCAGGGCGCATGAAGCTTTCTTT. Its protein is CSASRAHEAFF.

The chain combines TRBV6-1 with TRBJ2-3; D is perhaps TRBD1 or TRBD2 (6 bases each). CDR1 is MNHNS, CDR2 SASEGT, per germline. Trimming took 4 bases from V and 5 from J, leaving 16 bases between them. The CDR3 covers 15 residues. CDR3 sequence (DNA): TGTGCCAGCAGTGGAACCGTGGAGGGGGTAGATACGCAGTATTTT. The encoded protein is CASSGTVEGVDTQYF.

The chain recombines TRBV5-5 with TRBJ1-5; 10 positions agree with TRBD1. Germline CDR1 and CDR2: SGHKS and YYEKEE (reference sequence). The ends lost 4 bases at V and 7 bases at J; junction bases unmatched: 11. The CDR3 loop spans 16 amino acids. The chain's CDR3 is CASSLSGQGGWQPQHF. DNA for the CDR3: TGTGCCAGCAGCCTGAGTGGACAGGGGGGGTGGCAGCCCCAGCATTTT.

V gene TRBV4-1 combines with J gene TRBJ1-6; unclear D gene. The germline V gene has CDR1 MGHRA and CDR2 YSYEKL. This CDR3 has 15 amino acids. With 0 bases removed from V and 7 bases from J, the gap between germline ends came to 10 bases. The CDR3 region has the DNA TGCGCCAGCAGCCAAGATAACAACGCGAATTCACCCCTCCACTTT. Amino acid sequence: CASSQDNNANSPLHF.

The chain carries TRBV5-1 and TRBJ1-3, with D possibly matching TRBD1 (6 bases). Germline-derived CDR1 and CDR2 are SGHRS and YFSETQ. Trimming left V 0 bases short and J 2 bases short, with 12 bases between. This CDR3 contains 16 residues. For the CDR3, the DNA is TGCGCCAGCAGCTTGGGACGGGGGCAAGCTGGAAACACCATATATTTT. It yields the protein CASSLGRGQAGNTIYF.